This TCR beta chain derives from a study of T cell changes during pregnancy in multiple sclerosis. Using immunoSEQ multiplex PCR, the repertoire was profiled, and TCRdb retains in-frame clones only, with some absent. The repertoire consists of about 50,000 clones, with roughly nine tenths occurring once and the leading ten covering roughly 10%. Sequencing used CD8+ T cells from peripheral blood mononuclear cells, obtained after pregnancy. The source is a female donor with multiple sclerosis, enrolled in a pregnancy study.

The CDR3: CASSDRSSYNSPLHF. The CDR3 bases are TGTGCCAGTAGTGACAGGAGCTCCTATAATTCACCCCTCCACTTT. The V gene is TRBV19, the J gene TRBJ1-6, with D possibly TRBD1 on 6 matching bases. With 5 bases removed from V and 0 bases from J, the gap between germline ends came to 8 bases. The germline V gene encodes CDR1 LNHDA and CDR2 SQIVND (reference sequence). The CDR3 covers 15 residues.